This TCR beta chain comes out of a study of long-term antiretroviral therapy in people with HIV. Background on the study: By about a decade, the earliest samples predate the 2015 immediate-ART recommendation. General study findings and limits: Patients on ART gained diversity, which nonetheless stayed below transplant donor controls.

Turning to this clone: The antigen remains undetermined.

With survey level as its setting, the immunoSEQ assay was v3.0. Sequencing was intended to reach about 35,000-50,000 T-cell genomes per sample. Data came from immunoSEQ multiplex PCR; TCRdb stores just in-frame clones and leaves some out. The sample lists 20,000 to 25,000 clones; roughly 79% were seen once. Before they underwent DNA extraction, samples held 1-10 million cryopreserved PBMC. The CDR3 contains 14 residues. Trimming removed 2 bases at V and 5 bases at J, with 12 bases between. The germline CDR1 and CDR2 sequences are SGDLS and YYNGEE. Sequenced here: unsorted PBMCs, sampled 0.1 years before starting antiretroviral therapy. The chain carries TRBV9 and TRBJ2-3; D gene uncertain. The TCR was taken from a man between 40 and 49 years old with HIV. CDR3 nucleotide sequence: TGTGCCAGCAGCGTCCTTGGAACTCTAGATACGCAGTATTTT. It encodes CASSVLGTLDTQYF.